The 14 T cell receptor beta chains presented below share a single source sample, sequenced in a study of cytomegalovirus exposure and HLA in healthy donors. This table comes from immunoSEQ multiplex PCR, and its TCRdb copy is limited to in-frame clones, with some not included. The sample contains under 400,000 clones, 88% of which appear only once. Material: PBMCs. The receptor set was obtained from a man aged 25 to 40 in good health and CMV-seronegative.

This chain's CDR3 is CASHRGAGRNSPLHF. CDR3 nucleotide sequence: TGTGCCAGCCACAGGGGGGCAGGGAGGAATTCACCCCTCCACTTT. This chain connects TRBV6-5 to TRBJ1-6, with 8 bases lining up with TRBD1. The V segment lost 8 bases and the J segment 7 bases; nucleotides outside the gene matches: 10. CDR1 MNHEY and CDR2 SVGAGI come from the germline V gene. This CDR3 region has 15 residues.

The count of this clone is one. V gene TRBV29-1 combines with J gene TRBJ2-7, with D possibly being TRBD2 (5 bases). CDR3 length: 14 residues. V shed 4 bases and J shed 2 bases, with 15 bases lying between them. Germline CDR1 is SQVTM and CDR2 is ANQGSEA. The CDR3, as DNA: TGCAGCGTTGTGGTATACGGGCGGGCCTACGAGCAGTACTTC. Translation gives CSVVVYGRAYEQYF.

The rearrangement uses TRBV2 and TRBJ2-3, with 8 bases matching TRBD1. V dropped 9 bases and J dropped 6; count of bases not matched to a gene: 8. Per germline, CDR1 SNHLY and CDR2 FYNNEI. The CDR3 extends over 13 amino acids. CDR3 bases: TGTGCCAGATCCGGGGACAGGACGGATACGCAGTATTTT. This gives the protein CARSGDRTDTQYF.

This chain uses TRBV4-3 with TRBJ2-5; unclear D gene. The germline CDR1 and CDR2 sequences are LGHNA and YSLEER. The V gene lost 1 base and the J gene lost 3 bases, with 12 bases spanning the gap. CDR3 length: 15 residues. The CDR3 spells CASSQAPGNEETQYF. CDR3 nucleotide sequence: TGCGCCAGCAGCCAAGCCCCTGGCAACGAAGAGACCCAGTACTTC.

V is TRBV6-1 and J is TRBJ2-7; 10 bases map to TRBD2. The CDR3 totals 14 residues. J lost 5 bases, V lost 6 bases, and 7 bases had no gene match. Germline V lookup: CDR1 MNHNS, CDR2 SASEGT. The CDR3 coding sequence is TGTGCCAGCAGCATAGCGGGGGGTGGAAACGAGCAGTACTTC. This gives the protein CASSIAGGGNEQYF.

This chain links TRBV11-2 with TRBJ2-1; D gene unclear. Germline CDR1 reads SGHAT; CDR2 reads FQNNGV. Trimming pared 8 bases from V and 3 bases from J, leaving 14 bases between. This CDR3 is 14 amino acids long. This CDR3 reads CASQEMGYYNEQFF. Written as DNA, the CDR3 is TGTGCCAGCCAGGAAATGGGCTACTACAATGAGCAGTTCTTC.

CDR3 in amino acids: CASRYTGSRGNTIYF. In DNA, the CDR3 is TGTGCCAGCAGATATACAGGGAGTCGAGGAAACACCATATATTTT. The chain recombines TRBV6-5 with TRBJ1-3; a possible D gene is TRBD1 (6 bases). The germline V gene encodes CDR1 MNHEY and CDR2 SVGAGI. The V gene lost 6 bases and the J gene lost 4 bases, with 16 bases spanning the gap. This CDR3 comprises 15 residues.

V usage is TRBV19 and J usage is TRBJ1-1, with D unresolved. Trimming took off 3 bases at V and 1 base at J, with 12 bases between the two ends. This CDR3 region has 15 residues. Per the germline V gene, CDR1 is LNHDA and CDR2 is SQIVND (reference sequence). CDR3 sequence (DNA): TGTGCCAGTAGTATGGTGGGCAGGCCGAACACTGAAGCTTTCTTT. As protein: CASSMVGRPNTEAFF. The full variable domain, its missing parts supplied by reference TRBV19 and TRBJ1-1, is DGGITQSPKYLFRKEGQNVTLSCEQNLNHDAMYWYRQDPGQGLRLIYYSQIVNDFQKGDIAEGYSVSREKKESFPLTVTSAQKNPTAFYLCASSMVGRPNTEAFFGQGTRLTVV.

The V and J genes are TRBV19 and TRBJ1-6; D is undetermined. The CDR3 length is 18 residues. CDR1 is LNHDA, CDR2 SQIVND, per germline (reference sequence). The V gene lost 3 bases and the J gene lost 0 bases, with 15 bases spanning the gap. The CDR3, as DNA: TGTGCCAGTAGTATCCGGACTGTACTAAGCTCCTATAATTCACCCCTCCACTTT. It specifies CASSIRTVLSSYNSPLHF.

The genes are TRBV19 and TRBJ2-2, with D perhaps matching TRBD1 (5 bases). The CDR3 totals 14 residues. Germline V gene data show CDR1 as LNHDA and CDR2 as SQIVND (reference sequence). V was pared by 8 bases and J by 3 bases, with 13 bases between. In nucleotides, the CDR3 is TGTGCCAGTGGGATCCTAGGGGACACCGGGGAGCTGTTTTTT. Translating it yields CASGILGDTGELFF.

The chain is built from TRBV5-6 and TRBJ1-6, with a weak D call TRBD1 (5 bases). Trimming took 4 bases from V and 11 from J, leaving 13 bases between them. The CDR3 length is 13 residues. CDR1 SGHDT and CDR2 YYEEEE come from the germline V gene. CDR3 coding DNA: TGTGCCAGCAGCACCACGACAGTTCCACCCCTCCACTTT. Translated, it gives CASSTTTVPPLHF.

V usage is TRBV29-1 and J usage is TRBJ1-1, with D perhaps matching TRBD1 (5 bases). V was shortened by 6 bases and J by 4 bases, with 15 bases between the two germline ends. Germline V gene data show CDR1 as SQVTM and CDR2 as ANQGSEA. The CDR3 runs 13 residues. The CDR3 region has the DNA TGCAGCGTCCGGGACTCGAGCCCCACTGAAGCTTTCTTT. It is translated as CSVRDSSPTEAFF.

CDR3 sequence: CASSENGRGLNTEAFF. The CDR3 DNA follows: TGTGCCAGCAGTGAGAATGGCAGGGGGCTGAACACTGAAGCTTTCTTT. The chain is built from TRBV6-1 and TRBJ1-1; 8 bases are a match to TRBD1. V shed 3 bases, J shed 0 bases, and the junction held 6 bases outside the gene matches. The length of the CDR3 is 16 residues. Germline V gene lookup returns CDR1 MNHNS and CDR2 SASEGT.

V and J are TRBV9 and TRBJ2-1; a weak D match, TRBD2 (6 bases). Germline V lookup: CDR1 SGDLS, CDR2 YYNGEE. Trimming stripped 3 bases from V and 0 bases from J, with 13 bases between. CDR3 length equals 16 residues. CDR3 loop: CASSGVGGSSYNEQFF. In DNA form, the CDR3 reads TGTGCCAGCAGCGGCGTGGGGGGTAGCTCCTACAATGAGCAGTTCTTC.